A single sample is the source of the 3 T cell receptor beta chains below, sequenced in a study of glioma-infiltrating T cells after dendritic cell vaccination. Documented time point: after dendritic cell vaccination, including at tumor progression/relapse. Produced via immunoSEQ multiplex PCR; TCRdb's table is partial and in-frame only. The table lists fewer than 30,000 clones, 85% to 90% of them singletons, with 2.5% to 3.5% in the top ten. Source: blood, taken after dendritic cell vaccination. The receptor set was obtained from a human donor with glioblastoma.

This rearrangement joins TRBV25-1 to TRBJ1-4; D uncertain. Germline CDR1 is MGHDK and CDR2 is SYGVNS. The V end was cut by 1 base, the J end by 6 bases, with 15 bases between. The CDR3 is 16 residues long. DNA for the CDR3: TGTGCCAGCAGTGAATTGGGCCTGAAGAGGGATGAAAAACTGTTTTTT. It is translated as CASSELGLKRDEKLFF.

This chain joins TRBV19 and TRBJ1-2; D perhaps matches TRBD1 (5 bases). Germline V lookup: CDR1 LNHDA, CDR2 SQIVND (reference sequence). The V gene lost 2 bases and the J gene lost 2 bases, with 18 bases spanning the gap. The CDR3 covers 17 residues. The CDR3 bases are TGTGCCAGTAGTATATTCGCCGGGACTGACTTCAACTATGGCTACACCTTC. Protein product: CASSIFAGTDFNYGYTF. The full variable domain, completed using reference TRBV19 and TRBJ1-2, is DGGITQSPKYLFRKEGQNVTLSCEQNLNHDAMYWYRQDPGQGLRLIYYSQIVNDFQKGDIAEGYSVSREKKESFPLTVTSAQKNPTAFYLCASSIFAGTDFNYGYTFGSGTRLTVV.

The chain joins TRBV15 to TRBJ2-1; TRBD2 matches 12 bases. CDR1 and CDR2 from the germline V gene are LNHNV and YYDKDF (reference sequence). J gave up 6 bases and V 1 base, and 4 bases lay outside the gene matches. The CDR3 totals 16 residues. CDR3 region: CATSRGLAGGSNEQFF. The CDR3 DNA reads TGTGCCACCAGCAGAGGCCTAGCGGGGGGGTCCAATGAGCAGTTCTTC.